This TCR beta chain came from a study of T cell responses to AZD1222 COVID-19 vaccine. Study-wide results and caveats: Across the whole spike, CD4 TCRs peaked at regions 160-218 and 743-854. It should be noted that donors were predominantly white British and more often female, and clonal diversity was possibly underestimated. Per reports, nearly half of all spike-specific TCRs target regions that are unmutated in variants. Researchers took repertoire samples only after the peak T cell response had come.

Notes on this clone: The antigen is not known.

CDR3 length equals 13 residues. Germline assignment: CDR1 MNHNS and CDR2 SASEGT. Trimming left V 1 base short and J 6 bases short, with 9 bases between. Repertoires were generated with immunoSEQ multiplex PCR, while TCRdb's copy carries only in-frame clones and drops some. This table holds around 140,000 clones, approximately 85% found once. The source of this sequence is an adult who received the MenACWY meningococcal vaccine as a control. Sample: peripheral blood, taken 28 days after the second dose of the MenACWY control vaccine. This chain joins TRBV6-1 and TRBJ1-2; no clear D gene. CDR3 residues: CASSEGPNHGYTF. In DNA form, the CDR3 reads TGTGCCAGCAGTGAAGGGCCAAACCATGGCTACACCTTC.